This T cell receptor (beta chain) was found in a study of blood T cell repertoires in COVID-19 (TCRdb year 2020). The study in broad terms: Samples from collaborators originated in the United States, Italy and Spain and spanned both the acute and convalescent phases of COVID-19. The material from the prospective study consisted of cDNA or gDNA derived from T cells, B-cell-depleted T cells, or PBMCs. Deeply sampled blood TCRbeta repertoires from subjects exposed to, actively infected with, or recovered from COVID-19 were included in the dataset. The sample metadata nearly always contained a de-identified subject ID, COVID-19 status, age in years and sex. The samples were drawn from two sources: the first 160 participants of the ongoing ImmuneRACE study, and 950 to 1,500 subjects contributed by 6 global collaborators. Where available, HLA class I and class II types were obtained from metadata supplied by the sample provider rather than from assay-based typing. The repertoires were made available in a free public database intended to serve as a resource for research on the immune response to SARS-CoV-2.

The germline ends are 11 bases apart after V is trimmed by 6 bases and J by 2 bases. Looking up the germline V gene yields CDR1 KGHSH and CDR2 LQKENI. The CDR3 starts with the cysteine, ends with the phenylalanine, and has 13 residues. This entry keeps only the CDR3 DNA: 39 bases, framed from base 1. TCRbeta CDR3 regions were amplified from genomic DNA using the immunoSEQ Assay, a bias-controlled multiplex PCR. The paper's data handling went like this. Within the assay, amplification of reference gene primers was used to estimate how many nucleated cells each sample contained. To quantify the absolute abundance of each unique TCRbeta CDR3 rearrangement, sequence reads were collapsed and filtered. For each sample, productive Simpson clonality was calculated as the square root of Simpson's diversity index across productive rearrangements. Entries here come from immuneACCESS through TCRdb and include only in-frame sequences with V and J called. Some clones fail to appear in such tables; in the studies checked, an unresolved V gene covers under half of the shortfall, and the cause of the remainder is unknown. Clone size and the V and J calls come from that table; the DNA yielded D and trimming. The sample table contains approximately 70,000 clones; only one count was recorded for 82% of them. Together, the top ten hold approximately 18% of the sample.

Here is what the overall study found, with its caveats: Clinical and demographic metadata were provided uncurated, with the amount varying by source and participant.

Collaborating institutions collected whole blood in K2EDTA tubes following their own protocols. For TCRbeta analysis, collaborators shipped samples as frozen whole blood, isolated PBMCs, or DNA extracted from either of those sample types. Of note for this clone: Its antigen has not been determined. No much larger clonotype is one base removed from it; base qualities were not supplied.

This clonotype was obtained from a human donor in a cohort sampled during active COVID-19. The chain couples TRBV18 to TRBJ2-7, and the D gene may be TRBD2, 5 bases matching. The sample taken for sequencing was peripheral blood. The DNA reads TGTGCCAGCTCCCTCTCGGGGACCTACGAGCAGTACTTC. Translation gives CASSLSGTYEQYF.